These 23 T cell receptor beta chains were sequenced from one sample in a study of control samples from healthy donors and cancer patients. Here immunoSEQ multiplex PCR was the method, and the copy in TCRdb shows in-frame clones only, minus some. The sample shows 150,000 to 200,000 clones, about 91% of them seen only once. Sequencing input: blood. These receptors all stem from a middle-aged woman in good health.

Notes on this clone: Germline is not matched at one junction end, which may reflect a read error. The chain combines TRBV15 with TRBJ2-5; the match to TRBD2 covers 10 bases. Germline CDR1 is LNHNV and CDR2 is YYDKDF (reference sequence). The CDR3 spans 14 residues. CDR3: CATSRAGGPETQYF. The DNA of the CDR3 is TGTGCCACCAGTAGAGCGGGGGGGCCCGAGACCCAGTACTTC.

As for this clone: The germline gene is not matched at one end of the junction; a read error may be the cause. Other DNA sequences from this sample encode an identical CDR3 as well. V gene TRBV6-6 combines with J gene TRBJ1-1; a possible D gene is TRBD1 (6 bases). Germline V CDR1 and CDR2: MNHNY, SVGAGI (reference sequence). This CDR3 has 14 residues. CDR3 residues: CASSYSRTAIEAFF. Written as DNA, the CDR3 is TGCGCCAGCAGTTACTCGAGGACAGCAATAGAAGCTTTCTTT.

V is TRBV4-1 and J is TRBJ1-2; tentative D call: TRBD1 (6 bases). Trimming left V 1 base short and J 4 bases short, with 13 bases between. This CDR3 is 15 amino acids long. The germline V gene encodes CDR1 MGHRA and CDR2 YSYEKL. Here the CDR3 reads CASSQGGGGAYGYTF. CDR3 nucleotide sequence: TGCGCCAGCAGCCAAGGAGGGGGGGGCGCCTATGGCTACACCTTC.

This clone has just one count. The CDR3 DNA is TGTGCCAGCAGCTTAGCGGGGCCGAGGGAGACCCAGTACTTC. Its translation is CASSLAGPRETQYF. The chain employs TRBV7-2 and TRBJ2-5; a possible D gene is TRBD1 (5 bases). The CDR3 consists of 14 residues. Germline V gene data show CDR1 as SGHTA and CDR2 as FQGNSA. The ends were cut back, 0 bases at V and 5 bases at J, with 10 bases in the middle.

The J gene is TRBJ2-5, the V gene TRBV23-1; 9 bases line up with TRBD1. TRBV23-1 is assigned to the ORF class and has an uncertain function. V was pared by 4 bases and J by 4 bases, with 10 bases of the junction left unmatched. The CDR3 covers 16 residues. This CDR3 is CASSLPTGGTRETQYF. CDR3 bases: TGCGCCAGCAGTCTACCGACAGGGGGTACTAGAGAGACCCAGTACTTC.

The rearrangement links TRBV4-1 to TRBJ2-3, with 11 bases fitting TRBD2. The CDR3 contains 18 residues. The V and J ends lost 0 bases and 2 bases, in that order; junction bases with no gene match: 7. CDR1 and CDR2 from the germline V gene are MGHRA and YSYEKL. The CDR3: CASSQEPSGGPITDTQYF. Here the CDR3 DNA reads TGCGCCAGCAGCCAAGAGCCTAGCGGGGGGCCTATCACAGATACGCAGTATTTT.

The chain employs TRBV12-3 or TRBV12-4 and TRBJ1-4, with TRBD1 matching 7 bases. The CDR3 covers 12 residues. V gave up 5 bases and J gave up 14 bases; unmatched junction bases: 8. CDR3 nucleotides: TGTGCCAGCAGTCCCACGGACAGGAAGCTGTTTTTT. The encoded protein is CASSPTDRKLFF.

V and J are TRBV5-1 and TRBJ1-5; D gene uncertain. Germline lookup yields CDR1 SGHRS and CDR2 YFSETQ. The CDR3 is 15 residues long. V lost 0 bases and J 2 bases, leaving 9 bases between the germline ends. The CDR3 nucleotides are TGCGCCAGCAGCTTGGAAGGGAATCGCAATCAGCCCCAGCATTTT. Its translation is CASSLEGNRNQPQHF.

V is TRBV5-6 and J is TRBJ1-6; no clear D. Germline V gene lookup returns CDR1 SGHDT and CDR2 YYEEEE. The CDR3 has 16 amino acids. V dropped 0 bases and J dropped 0 bases, with 7 bases sitting between them. This CDR3 is CASSLVGSSYNSPLHF. The DNA for the CDR3 is TGTGCCAGCAGCTTGGTTGGGAGCTCCTATAATTCACCCCTCCACTTT.

The V gene is TRBV19, the J gene TRBJ1-1; D gene ambiguous. Germline V gives CDR1 LNHDA, CDR2 SQIVND (reference sequence). The V end was cut by 5 bases, the J end by 7 bases, with 11 bases between. This CDR3 region has 12 residues. The DNA for the CDR3 is TGTGCCAGTAGTGCAGGAGGTTTTGAAGCTTTCTTT. Protein: CASSAGGFEAFF.

This clone appeared a single time. CDR3 loop: CASSAQGREQFF. The DNA for the CDR3 is TGTGCCAGCAGCGCACAGGGAAGGGAGCAGTTCTTC. The chain carries TRBV9 and TRBJ2-1; the D gene is possibly TRBD1 (6 bases). From germline, CDR1 is SGDLS and CDR2 YYNGEE. V gave up 3 bases and J gave up 10 bases, with 11 bases separating them. This CDR3 region has 12 residues.

The sample holds one count of this clone. The chain carries TRBV29-1 and TRBJ2-3, with 10 bases fitting TRBD1. This CDR3 has 14 residues. V shed 7 bases and J 4 bases; nucleotides not matched to a gene: 8. The germline CDR1 and CDR2 sequences are SQVTM and ANQGSEA. The CDR3 sequence: CSGQSGQGSDTQYF. The CDR3 coding sequence is TGCAGCGGCCAGTCGGGACAGGGGTCAGATACGCAGTATTTT.

The V and J genes are TRBV11-3 and TRBJ2-4; maybe TRBD2 (6 bases). The CDR3 extends over 12 amino acids. Trimming removed 4 bases from V and 7 bases from J, with 8 bases in between. CDR1 SGHNT and CDR2 YENEEA come from the germline V gene. CDR3 bases: TGTGCCAGCAGCTCTGGGGGGAACATTCAGTACTTC. This codes for CASSSGGNIQYF.

The rearrangement joins TRBV27 to TRBJ1-1; D is possibly TRBD1 (5 bases). Germline V gene lookup returns CDR1 MNHEY and CDR2 SMNVEV (reference sequence). The CDR3 contains 14 residues. Trimming left V 4 bases short and J 12 bases short, with 21 bases between. DNA for the CDR3: TGTGCCAGCAGTTGGCACGGGACGGGAGCGGAGCCTTTCTTT. Amino acid sequence: CASSWHGTGAEPFF.

This chain links TRBV5-4 with TRBJ1-5; D unclear. This CDR3 is built from 14 residues. The ends were cut back, 1 base at V and 4 bases at J, with 9 bases in the middle. From germline, CDR1 is SGHNT and CDR2 YYREEE (reference sequence). The CDR3 sequence is CASSLQGTNQPQHF. The CDR3 DNA sequence: TGTGCCAGCAGCTTGCAAGGAACAAATCAGCCCCAGCATTTT. The complete variable domain, with remaining parts taken from reference TRBV5-4 and TRBJ1-5, reads ETGVTQSPTHLIKTRGQQVTLRCSSQSGHNTVSWYQQALGQGPQFIFQYYREEENGRGNFPPRFSGLQFPNYSSELNVNALELDDSALYLCASSLQGTNQPQHFGDGTRLSIL.

Notes on this clone: This sample also contains other DNA sequences that code for the same CDR3. CDR3 region: CASSRGGNTEAFF. The CDR3 DNA sequence: TGTGCCAGCAGCCGGGGGGGGAACACTGAAGCTTTCTTT. The chain is built from TRBV5-4 and TRBJ1-1, with D perhaps matching TRBD1 (5 bases). The CDR3 totals 13 residues. Germline CDR1 SGHNT, CDR2 YYREEE (reference sequence). The V end lost 4 bases, the J end lost 1 base, and 8 bases lay between the germline ends.

V usage is TRBV11-2 and J usage is TRBJ2-3, with D perhaps TRBD2 (6 bases). This CDR3 spans 14 amino acids. Germline values: CDR1 SGHAT, CDR2 FQNNGV. V was pared by 8 bases and J by 2 bases, with 14 bases between. CDR3 coding DNA: TGTGCCAGCCAGGGCGGGGCCTACACAGATACGCAGTATTTT. Translating gives CASQGGAYTDTQYF.

V usage is TRBV4-1 and J usage is TRBJ2-2; 7 bases align to TRBD1. The CDR3 length is 16 residues. CDR1 MGHRA and CDR2 YSYEKL come from the germline V gene. The trim removed 4 bases at V and 5 bases at J, leaving 10 bases unmatched. This CDR3 is CASSPGRARGTGELFF. In nucleotides, the CDR3 is TGCGCCAGCAGCCCCGGAAGGGCCAGGGGGACCGGGGAGCTGTTTTTT.

V usage is TRBV19 and J usage is TRBJ1-2; TRBD1 agrees at 8 bases. CDR3 size: 12 residues. Germline V gives CDR1 LNHDA, CDR2 SQIVND (reference sequence). V gave up 7 bases and J gave up 7 bases; unmatched junction bases: 5. CDR3 bases: TGTGCCAGTATAGGTACAGGGGGTGGCTACACCTTC. Residues: CASIGTGGGYTF.

This chain links TRBV19 with TRBJ1-6; D is possibly TRBD1 (5 bases). The CDR3 has 14 residues. V was shortened by 5 bases and J by 7 bases, with 12 bases between the two germline ends. In germline, CDR1 is LNHDA, CDR2 SQIVND (reference sequence). This CDR3 is CASSSSGVNSPLHF. The DNA for the CDR3 is TGTGCCAGTAGTTCATCGGGGGTCAATTCACCCCTCCACTTT. Drawing the rest from reference TRBV19 and TRBJ1-6, the complete variable domain is DGGITQSPKYLFRKEGQNVTLSCEQNLNHDAMYWYRQDPGQGLRLIYYSQIVNDFQKGDIAEGYSVSREKKESFPLTVTSAQKNPTAFYLCASSSSGVNSPLHFGNGTRLTVT.

This clone was seen only a few times. The chain is built from TRBV3-1 (or the pseudogene TRBV3-2) and TRBJ1-1; D might be TRBD1 (5 bases). This CDR3 has 16 amino acids. Germline V CDR1 and CDR2: LGHDT, YNNKEL (reference sequence). Trimming shortened V by 4 bases and J by 1 base, and 16 bases separated the two germline ends. The CDR3 loop is CASSLSVGRTNTEAFF. CDR3 in DNA: TGTGCCAGCAGCCTCTCAGTGGGACGGACGAACACTGAAGCTTTCTTT.

The chain has TRBV29-1 and TRBJ1-2; D unresolved. From germline, CDR1 is SQVTM and CDR2 ANQGSEA. There are 13 residues in the CDR3. CDR3 nucleotides: TGCACCATAGGACTCGTAAGAGACTATGGCTACACCTTC. It translates to CTIGLVRDYGYTF.

V and J are TRBV18 and TRBJ2-6; D remains unclear. Germline loops: CDR1 KGHSH, CDR2 LQKENI. This CDR3 spans 13 amino acids. Trimming stripped 2 bases from V and 3 bases from J, with 2 bases between. The CDR3 nucleotides are TGTGCCAGCTCACCATTTGGGGCCAACGTCCTGACTTTC. Translation: CASSPFGANVLTF.